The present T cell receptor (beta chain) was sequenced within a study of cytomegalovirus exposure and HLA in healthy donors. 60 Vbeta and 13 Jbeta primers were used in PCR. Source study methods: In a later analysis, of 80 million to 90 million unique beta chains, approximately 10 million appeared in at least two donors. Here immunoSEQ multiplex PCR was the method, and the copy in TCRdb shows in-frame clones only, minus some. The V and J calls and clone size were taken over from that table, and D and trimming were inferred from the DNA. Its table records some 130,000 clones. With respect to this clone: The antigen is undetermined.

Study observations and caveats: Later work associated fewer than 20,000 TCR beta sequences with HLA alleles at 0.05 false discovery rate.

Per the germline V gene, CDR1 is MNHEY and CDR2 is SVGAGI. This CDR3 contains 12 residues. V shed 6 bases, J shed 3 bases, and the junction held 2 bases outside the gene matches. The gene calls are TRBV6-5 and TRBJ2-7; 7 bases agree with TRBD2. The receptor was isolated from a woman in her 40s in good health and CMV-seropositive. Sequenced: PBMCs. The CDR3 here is CASSGGSYEQYF. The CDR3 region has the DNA TGTGCCAGCAGCGGCGGGAGCTACGAGCAGTACTTC.